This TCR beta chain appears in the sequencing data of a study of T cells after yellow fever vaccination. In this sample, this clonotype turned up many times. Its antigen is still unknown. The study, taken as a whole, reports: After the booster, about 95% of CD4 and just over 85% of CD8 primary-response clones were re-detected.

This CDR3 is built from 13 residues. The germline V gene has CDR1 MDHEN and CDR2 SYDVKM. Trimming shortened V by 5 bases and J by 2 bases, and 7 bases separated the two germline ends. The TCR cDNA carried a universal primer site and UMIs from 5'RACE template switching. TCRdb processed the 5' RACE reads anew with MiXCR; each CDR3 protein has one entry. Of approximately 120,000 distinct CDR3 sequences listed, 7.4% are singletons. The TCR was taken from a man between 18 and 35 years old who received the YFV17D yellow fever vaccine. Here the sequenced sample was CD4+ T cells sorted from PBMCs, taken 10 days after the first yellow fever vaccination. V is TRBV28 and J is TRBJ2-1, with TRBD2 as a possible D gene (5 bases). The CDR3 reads CASSIGAYNEQFF. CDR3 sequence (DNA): TGTGCCAGCAGTATCGGGGCCTACAATGAGCAGTTCTTC.